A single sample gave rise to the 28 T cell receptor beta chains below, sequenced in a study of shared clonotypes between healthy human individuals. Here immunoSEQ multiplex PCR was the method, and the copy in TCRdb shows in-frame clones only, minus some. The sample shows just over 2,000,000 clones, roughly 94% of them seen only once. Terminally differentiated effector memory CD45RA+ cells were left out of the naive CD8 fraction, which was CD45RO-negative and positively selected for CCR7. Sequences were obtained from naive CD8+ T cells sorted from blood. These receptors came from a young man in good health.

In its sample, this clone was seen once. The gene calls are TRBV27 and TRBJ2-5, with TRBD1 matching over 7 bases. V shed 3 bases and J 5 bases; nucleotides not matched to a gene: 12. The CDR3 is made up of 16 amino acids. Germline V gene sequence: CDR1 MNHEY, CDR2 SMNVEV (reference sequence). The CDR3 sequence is CASSFSLTGSMETQYF. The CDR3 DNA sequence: TGTGCCAGCAGTTTCTCCCTGACAGGGTCGATGGAGACCCAGTACTTC.

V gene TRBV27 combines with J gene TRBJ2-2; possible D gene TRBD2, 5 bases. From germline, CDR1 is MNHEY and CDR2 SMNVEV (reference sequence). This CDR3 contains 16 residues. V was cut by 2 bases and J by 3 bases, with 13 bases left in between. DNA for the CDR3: TGTGCCAGCAGTTTAACCCCAGGACTTTACACCGGGGAGCTGTTTTTT. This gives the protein CASSLTPGLYTGELFF.

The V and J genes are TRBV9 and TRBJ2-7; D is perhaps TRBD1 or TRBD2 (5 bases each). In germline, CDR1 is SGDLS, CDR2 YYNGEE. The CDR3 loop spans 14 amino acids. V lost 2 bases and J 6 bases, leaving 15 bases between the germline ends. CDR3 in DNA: TGTGCCAGCAGCGTCACCGGGACCTGGGGCGAGCAGTACTTC. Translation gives CASSVTGTWGEQYF.

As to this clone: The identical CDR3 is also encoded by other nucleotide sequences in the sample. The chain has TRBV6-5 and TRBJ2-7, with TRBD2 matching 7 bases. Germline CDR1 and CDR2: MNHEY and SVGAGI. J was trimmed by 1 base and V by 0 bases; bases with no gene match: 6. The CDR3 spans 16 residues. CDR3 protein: CASSYSGGESSYEQYF. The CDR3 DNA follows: TGTGCCAGCAGTTACTCGGGAGGGGAGTCATCCTACGAGCAGTACTTC.

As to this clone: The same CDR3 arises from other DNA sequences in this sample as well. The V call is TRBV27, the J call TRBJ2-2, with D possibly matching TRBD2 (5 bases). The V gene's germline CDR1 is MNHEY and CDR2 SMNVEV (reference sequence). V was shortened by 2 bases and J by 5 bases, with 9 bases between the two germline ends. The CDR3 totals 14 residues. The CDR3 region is CASSLRGSTGELFF. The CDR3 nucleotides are TGTGCCAGCAGTTTACGGGGAAGTACCGGGGAGCTGTTTTTT.

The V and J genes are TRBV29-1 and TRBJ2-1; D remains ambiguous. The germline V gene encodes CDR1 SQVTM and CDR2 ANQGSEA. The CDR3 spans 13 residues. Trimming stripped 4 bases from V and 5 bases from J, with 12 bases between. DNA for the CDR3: TGCAGCGTTGTGGCGCTCAAAAACAATGAGCAGTTCTTC. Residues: CSVVALKNNEQFF.

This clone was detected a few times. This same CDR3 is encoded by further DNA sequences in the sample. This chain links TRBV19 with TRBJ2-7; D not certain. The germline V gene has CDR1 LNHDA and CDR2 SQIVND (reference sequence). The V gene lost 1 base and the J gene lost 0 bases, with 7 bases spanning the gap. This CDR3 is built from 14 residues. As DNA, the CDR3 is TGTGCCAGTAGTATAGTGGGCAACTCCTACGAGCAGTACTTC. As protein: CASSIVGNSYEQYF.

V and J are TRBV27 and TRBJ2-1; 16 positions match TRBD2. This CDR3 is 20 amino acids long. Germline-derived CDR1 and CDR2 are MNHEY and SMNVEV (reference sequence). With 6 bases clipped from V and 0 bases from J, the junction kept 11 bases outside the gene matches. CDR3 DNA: TGTGCCAGCAGCAGTCCCGGGACTAGCGGGAGGGGAAACTCCTACAATGAGCAGTTCTTC. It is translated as CASSSPGTSGRGNSYNEQFF.

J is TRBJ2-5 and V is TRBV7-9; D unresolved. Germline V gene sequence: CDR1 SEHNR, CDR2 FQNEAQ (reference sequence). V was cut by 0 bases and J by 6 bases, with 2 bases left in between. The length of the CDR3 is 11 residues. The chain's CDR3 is CASSLAQTQYF. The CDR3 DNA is TGTGCCAGCAGCTTAGCGCAGACCCAGTACTTC.

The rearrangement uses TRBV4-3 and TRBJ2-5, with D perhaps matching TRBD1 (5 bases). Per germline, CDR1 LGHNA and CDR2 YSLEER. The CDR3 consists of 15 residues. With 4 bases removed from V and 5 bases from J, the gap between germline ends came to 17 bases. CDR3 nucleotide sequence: TGCGCCAGCAGCCGAATCTTTGACAGCAAGGAGACCCAGTACTTC. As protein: CASSRIFDSKETQYF.

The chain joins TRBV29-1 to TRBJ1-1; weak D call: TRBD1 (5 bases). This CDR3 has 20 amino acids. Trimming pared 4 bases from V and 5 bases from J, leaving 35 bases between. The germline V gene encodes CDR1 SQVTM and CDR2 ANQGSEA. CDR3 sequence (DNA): TGCAGCGTTGTAGCTATGGGAACCCCGGGACGGCTACGGGTTGGAACTGAAGCTTTCTTT. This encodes CSVVAMGTPGRLRVGTEAFF.

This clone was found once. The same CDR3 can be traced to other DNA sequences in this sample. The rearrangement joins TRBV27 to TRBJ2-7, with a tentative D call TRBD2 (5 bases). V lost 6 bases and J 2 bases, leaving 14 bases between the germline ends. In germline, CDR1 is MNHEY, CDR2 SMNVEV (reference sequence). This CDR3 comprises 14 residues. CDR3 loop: CASSLSGGTYEQYF. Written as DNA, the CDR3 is TGTGCCAGCAGCTTGTCAGGAGGTACCTACGAGCAGTACTTC.

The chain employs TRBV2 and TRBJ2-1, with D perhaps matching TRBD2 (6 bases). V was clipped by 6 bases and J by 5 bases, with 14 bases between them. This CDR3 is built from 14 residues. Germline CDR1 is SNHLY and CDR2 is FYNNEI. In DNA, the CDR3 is TGTGCCAGCAGCCCCACTAGCTTCGACAATGAGCAGTTCTTC. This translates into CASSPTSFDNEQFF.

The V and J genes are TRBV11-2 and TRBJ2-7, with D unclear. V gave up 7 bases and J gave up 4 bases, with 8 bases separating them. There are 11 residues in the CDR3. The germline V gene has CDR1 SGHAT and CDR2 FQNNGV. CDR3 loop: CASTKGYEQYF. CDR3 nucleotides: TGTGCCAGCACCAAAGGATACGAGCAGTACTTC.

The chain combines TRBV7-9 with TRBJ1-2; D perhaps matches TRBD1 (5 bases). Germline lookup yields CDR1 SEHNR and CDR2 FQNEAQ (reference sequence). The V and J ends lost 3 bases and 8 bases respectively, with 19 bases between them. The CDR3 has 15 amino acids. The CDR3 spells CASSFLFREEYGYTF. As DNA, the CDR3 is TGTGCCAGCAGCTTTCTCTTCAGGGAGGAATACGGCTACACCTTC.

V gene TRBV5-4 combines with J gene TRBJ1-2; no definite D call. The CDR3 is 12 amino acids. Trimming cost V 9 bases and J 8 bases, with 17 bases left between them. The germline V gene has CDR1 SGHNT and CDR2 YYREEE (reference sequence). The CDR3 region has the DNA TGTGCCACCTTTGACCCCGGATCAGGCTACACCTTC. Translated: CATFDPGSGYTF. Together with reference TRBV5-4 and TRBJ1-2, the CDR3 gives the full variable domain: ETGVTQSPTHLIKTRGQQVTLRCSSQSGHNTVSWYQQALGQGPQFIFQYYREEENGRGNFPPRFSGLQFPNYSSELNVNALELDDSALYLCATFDPGSGYTFGSGTRLTVV.

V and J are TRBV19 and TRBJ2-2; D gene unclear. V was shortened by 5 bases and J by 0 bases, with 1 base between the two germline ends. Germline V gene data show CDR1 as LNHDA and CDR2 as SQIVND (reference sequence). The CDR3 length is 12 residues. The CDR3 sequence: CASSPNTGELFF. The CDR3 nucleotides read TGTGCCAGTAGTCCGAACACCGGGGAGCTGTTTTTT. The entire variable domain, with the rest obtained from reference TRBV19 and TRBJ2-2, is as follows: DGGITQSPKYLFRKEGQNVTLSCEQNLNHDAMYWYRQDPGQGLRLIYYSQIVNDFQKGDIAEGYSVSREKKESFPLTVTSAQKNPTAFYLCASSPNTGELFFGEGSRLTVL.

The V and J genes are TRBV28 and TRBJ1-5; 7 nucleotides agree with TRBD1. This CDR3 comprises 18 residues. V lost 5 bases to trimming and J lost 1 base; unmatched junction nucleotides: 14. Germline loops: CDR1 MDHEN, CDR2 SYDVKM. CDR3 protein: CASSPFPVDRYSNQPQHF. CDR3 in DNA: TGTGCCAGCAGTCCCTTCCCCGTGGACAGGTACAGCAATCAGCCCCAGCATTTT.

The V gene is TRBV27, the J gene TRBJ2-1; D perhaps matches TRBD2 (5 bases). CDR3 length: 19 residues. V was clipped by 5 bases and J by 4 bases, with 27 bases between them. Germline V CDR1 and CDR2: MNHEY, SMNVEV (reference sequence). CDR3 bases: TGTGCCAGCAGTGAAATAGCGCCCGGTGAGAGGGATTTTTACAATGAGCAGTTCTTC. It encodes CASSEIAPGERDFYNEQFF.

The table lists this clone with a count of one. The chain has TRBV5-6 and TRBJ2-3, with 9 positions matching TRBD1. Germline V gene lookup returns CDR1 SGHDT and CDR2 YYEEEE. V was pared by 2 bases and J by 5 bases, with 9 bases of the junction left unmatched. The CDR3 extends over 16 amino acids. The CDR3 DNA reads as TGTGCCAGCAGCTTCGGTCCTGGGACAGGGCAAGATACGCAGTATTTT. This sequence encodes CASSFGPGTGQDTQYF.

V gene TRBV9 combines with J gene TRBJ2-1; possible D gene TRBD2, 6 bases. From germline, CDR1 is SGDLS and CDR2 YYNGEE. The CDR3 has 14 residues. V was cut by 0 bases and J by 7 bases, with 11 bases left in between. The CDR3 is CASSVDLGLNEQFF. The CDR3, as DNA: TGTGCCAGCAGCGTAGATTTGGGACTTAATGAGCAGTTCTTC.

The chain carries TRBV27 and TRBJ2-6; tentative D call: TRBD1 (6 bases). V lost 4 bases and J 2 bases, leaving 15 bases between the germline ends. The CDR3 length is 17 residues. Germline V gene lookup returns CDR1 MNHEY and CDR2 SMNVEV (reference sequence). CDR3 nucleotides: TGTGCCAGCAGTTCACAGGGTGTCTTGGCTGGGGCCAACGTCCTGACTTTC. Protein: CASSSQGVLAGANVLTF.

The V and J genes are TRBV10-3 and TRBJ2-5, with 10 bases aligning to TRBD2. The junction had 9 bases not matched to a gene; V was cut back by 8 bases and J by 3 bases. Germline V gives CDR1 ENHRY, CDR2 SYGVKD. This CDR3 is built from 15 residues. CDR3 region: CAIDIGLAGEETQYF. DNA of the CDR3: TGTGCCATCGATATCGGGCTAGCGGGAGAAGAGACCCAGTACTTC.

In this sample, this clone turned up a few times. CDR3 in amino acids: CASSESLGTPLHF. The DNA for the CDR3 is TGTGCCAGCAGTGAATCCCTAGGTACACCCCTCCACTTT. V is TRBV6-4 and J is TRBJ1-6; D call uncertain. The germline gives CDR1 MRHNA, CDR2 SNTAGT. There are 13 residues in the CDR3. V was shortened by 3 bases and J by 11 bases, with 11 bases between the two germline ends.

The CDR3 DNA follows: TGTGCCAGCAGTCGCAGGGTCCCAGGGGAGACCCAGTACTTC. Protein product: CASSRRVPGETQYF. This sequence joins TRBV11-2 and TRBJ2-5, with D possibly TRBD1 on 5 matching bases. V lost 6 bases and J lost 5, with 16 bases in between. The germline gives CDR1 SGHAT, CDR2 FQNNGV. This CDR3 contains 14 residues.

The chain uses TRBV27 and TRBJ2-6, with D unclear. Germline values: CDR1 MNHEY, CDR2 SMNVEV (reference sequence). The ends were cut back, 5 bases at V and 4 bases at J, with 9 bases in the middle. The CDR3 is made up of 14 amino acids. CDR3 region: CASSQLMGANVLTF. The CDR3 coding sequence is TGTGCCAGCAGTCAACTCATGGGGGCCAACGTCCTGACTTTC.

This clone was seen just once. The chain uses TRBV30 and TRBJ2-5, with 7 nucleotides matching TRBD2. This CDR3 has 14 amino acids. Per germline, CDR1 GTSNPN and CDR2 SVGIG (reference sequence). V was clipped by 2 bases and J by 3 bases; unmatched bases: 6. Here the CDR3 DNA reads TGTGCCTGGAGTTACGGGGCGGGGGAAGAGACCCAGTACTTC. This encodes CAWSYGAGEETQYF.

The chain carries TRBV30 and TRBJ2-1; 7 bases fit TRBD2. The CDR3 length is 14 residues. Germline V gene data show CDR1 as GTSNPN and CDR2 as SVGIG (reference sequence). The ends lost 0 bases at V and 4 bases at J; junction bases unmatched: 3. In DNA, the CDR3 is TGTGCCTGGAGTGTTCAGCGGGGTTACAATGAGCAGTTCTTC. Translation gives CAWSVQRGYNEQFF.